The 8 T cell receptor beta chains below all came from one sample that was sequenced in a study of identical twins' blood T cells. From the 5' RACE reads, TCRdb called clonotypes with MiXCR, one entry per CDR3 protein. The sample includes roughly 340,000 distinct CDR3 sequences, over 25% of them seen just once. The sequencing sample was made of PBMCs. The source of these receptors is a woman aged 18 to 50 in good health.

The chain employs TRBV7-8 and TRBJ1-1; no clear D gene. The CDR3 contains 20 residues. Trimming cost V 1 base and J 2 bases, with 26 bases left between them. Germline V lookup: CDR1 SGHVS, CDR2 FQNEAQ. As DNA, the CDR3 is TGTGCCAGCAGCTTAGTTCCCCGGCGGAATCAGCCCGGAGCTAACACTGAAGCTTTCTTT. This translates into CASSLVPRRNQPGANTEAFF.

This chain links TRBV19 with TRBJ2-6; D gene uncertain. Germline V gene lookup returns CDR1 LNHDA and CDR2 SQIVND (reference sequence). The CDR3 runs 16 residues. The ends were cut back, 4 bases at V and 0 bases at J, with 10 bases in the middle. CDR3 DNA: TGTGCCAGTAGTACCTCGAGGAGCTCTGGGGCCAACGTCCTGACTTTC. Translating gives CASSTSRSSGANVLTF.

A few counts support this clonotype. It may be a read error: a sequence one base away is much more abundant. The chain carries TRBV19 and TRBJ2-1, with 12 bases that match TRBD2. The V gene's germline CDR1 is LNHDA and CDR2 SQIVND (reference sequence). CDR3 length: 14 residues. CDR3 residues: CAGSIGLAGNEQFF. Written as DNA, the CDR3 is TGTGCCGGTAGTATAGGACTAGCGGGGAATGAGCAGTTCTTC.

This clonotype came up many times. The gene calls are TRBV2 and TRBJ2-5; 10 nucleotides line up with TRBD2. This CDR3 spans 16 amino acids. J lost 1 base, V lost 3 bases, and 5 bases had no gene match. The germline V gene has CDR1 SNHLY and CDR2 FYNNEI. CDR3 sequence (DNA): TGTGCCAGCAGTGATTGGTTAGCGGGGGGCCAAGAGACCCAGTACTTC. This sequence encodes CASSDWLAGGQETQYF.

This clonotype was seen only once. DNA for the CDR3: TGTGCCACCAGTGATTTGTACAGGACAGGGATTAGCTACGAGCAGTACTTC. Protein sequence: CATSDLYRTGISYEQYF. The V gene is TRBV24-1, the J gene TRBJ2-7; 8 bases are shared with TRBD1. CDR1 and CDR2 from the germline V gene are KGHDR and SFDVKD. Losses at the gene ends were 0 bases for V and 3 bases for J; bases not matched to a gene: 9. CDR3 length: 17 amino acids.

A few counts support this clonotype. The rearrangement joins TRBV3-1 to TRBJ2-2; D unresolved. Between the trimmed V and J ends, which lost 3 bases and 3 bases, there was a span of 11 bases. This CDR3 is 15 amino acids long. Germline V gene data show CDR1 as LGHDT and CDR2 as YNNKEL (reference sequence). In DNA, the CDR3 is TGTGCCAGCAGCCAGCATAACAGCGACACCGGGGAGCTGTTTTTT. The encoded protein is CASSQHNSDTGELFF.

The table lists this clonotype with a few counts. The chain has TRBV5-6 and TRBJ2-1; possibly TRBD2 for D (5 bases). Germline values: CDR1 SGHDT, CDR2 YYEEEE. The CDR3 runs to 14 residues. V lost 4 bases to trimming and J lost 0 bases, with 8 bases between them. The CDR3 reads CASSTGISYNEQFF. CDR3 DNA sequence: TGTGCCAGCAGCACGGGGATCTCCTACAATGAGCAGTTCTTC. Complete variable domain (other parts from reference TRBV5-6 and TRBJ2-1): DAGVTQSPTHLIKTRGQQVTLRCSPKSGHDTVSWYQQALGQGPQFIFQYYEEEERQRGNFPDRFSGHQFPNYSSELNVNALLLGDSALYLCASSTGISYNEQFFGPGTRLTVL.

The chain has TRBV19 and TRBJ1-5, with TRBD1 as a possible D gene (6 bases). Matching the DNA end better, TRBJ2-3 makes the J call doubtful. The germline CDR1 and CDR2 sequences are LNHDA and SQIVND (reference sequence). This CDR3 is 17 amino acids long. The DNA for the CDR3 is TGTGCCAGTAGTCCCAACCGAGGAGGCAGGGGCAATCAGCCCCAGTATTTT. Translation: CASSPNRGGRGNQPQYF.